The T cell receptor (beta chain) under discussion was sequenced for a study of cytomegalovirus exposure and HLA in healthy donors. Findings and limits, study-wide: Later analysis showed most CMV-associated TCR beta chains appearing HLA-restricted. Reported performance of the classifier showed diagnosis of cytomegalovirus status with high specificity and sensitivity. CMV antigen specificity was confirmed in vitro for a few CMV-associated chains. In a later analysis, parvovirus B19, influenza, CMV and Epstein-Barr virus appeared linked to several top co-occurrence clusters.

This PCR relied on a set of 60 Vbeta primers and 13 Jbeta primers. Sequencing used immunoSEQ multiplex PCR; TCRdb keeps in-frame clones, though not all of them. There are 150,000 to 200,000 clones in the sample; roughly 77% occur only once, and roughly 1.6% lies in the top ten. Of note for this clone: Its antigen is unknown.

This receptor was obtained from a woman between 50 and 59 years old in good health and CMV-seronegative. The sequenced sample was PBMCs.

The CDR3, as DNA: TGTGCCAGCAGCAAAAGCGTGGATGGCTACACCTTC. This gives the protein CASSKSVDGYTF. The chain has TRBV7-8 and TRBJ1-2, with D hard to call. CDR1 SGHVS and CDR2 FQNEAQ come from the germline V gene. V was clipped by 5 bases and J by 6 bases, with 10 bases between them. The CDR3 sequence is 12 residues long.